This TCR beta chain was recovered during a study of Graves' ophthalmopathy and Graves' hyperthyroidism. Amplification of TCR beta CDR3 regions used RNA transcripts. First-round RT-PCR employed HTBI primers, with a second-round multiplex PCR after it. MiXCR, run by TCRdb on the multiplex PCR reads, gives a single entry per CDR3 protein. The sample lists 650,000 to 800,000 distinct CDR3 sequences, about two fifths seen once, with 2.5% to 3.5% in the top ten. Clinicians made diagnoses from clinical symptoms, serum thyroxine, TRAb, thyroid ultrasound and orbital computed tomography. Trimming removed 7 bases at V and 2 bases at J, with 24 bases between. In germline, CDR1 is LNHDA, CDR2 SQIVND (reference sequence). The length of the CDR3 is 17 residues.

The source is an adult man with Graves' ophthalmopathy. Sequenced input: peripheral blood. This rearrangement joins TRBV19 to TRBJ2-7, with D perhaps being TRBD1 or TRBD2 (6 bases each). The CDR3 DNA follows: TGTGCCAGTACCCCCGGGACTTTCGAGGGGGAGACCTACGAGCAGTACTTC. Translation: CASTPGTFEGETYEQYF.